This TCR beta chain was captured by sequencing in a study of blood T cell repertoires in COVID-19. Study context: Spain, Italy and the United States supplied samples that represented acute and convalescent COVID-19. PBMCs, B-cell-depleted T cells, or T cells provided the cDNA or gDNA that made up the material.

Some clones are missing from TCRdb's copy, which holds only in-frame ones; the method was immunoSEQ multiplex PCR. The data contain 130,000 to 150,000 clones, 79% of them singletons. CDR1 is SGHTA, CDR2 FQGNSA, per germline. V was clipped by 4 bases and J by 1 base, with 11 bases between them. The CDR3 is 14 amino acids. The clonotype was recovered from a man aged 55 to 70 with acute or convalescent COVID-19. Sequencing was done on a sample of peripheral blood. The rearrangement links TRBV7-2 to TRBJ2-7; unclear D gene. The chain's CDR3 is CASSSVTGSYEQYF. CDR3 DNA sequence: TGTGCCAGCAGCTCAGTGACTGGGTCCTACGAGCAGTACTTC.